The TCR beta chain described here comes from a study of control samples from healthy donors and cancer patients. From germline, CDR1 is GTSNPN and CDR2 SVGIG (reference sequence). The V end was cut by 2 bases, the J end by 1 base, with 11 bases between. The CDR3 contains 14 residues. Sequencing used immunoSEQ multiplex PCR; TCRdb keeps in-frame clones, though not all of them. The sample contains approximately 120,000 clones, around 89% of which appear only once. The V and J genes are TRBV30 and TRBJ1-1; D remains ambiguous. The sequence derives from a woman aged 45-60 years in good health. Specimen: blood. The CDR3 loop reads CAWSRVRSNTEAFF. CDR3 nucleotide sequence: TGTGCCTGGAGTCGTGTTCGGTCGAACACTGAAGCTTTCTTT.